This T cell receptor (beta chain) was observed in a study of T cell changes during pregnancy in multiple sclerosis. Produced via immunoSEQ multiplex PCR; TCRdb's table is partial and in-frame only. The profile shows around 31,000 clones, about 93% of them singletons. The CDR3 is made up of 15 amino acids. Germline loops: CDR1 MDHEN, CDR2 SYDVKM. Unmatched junction bases numbered 14, after V lost 6 bases and J lost 6 bases. Material: CD4+ T cells from peripheral blood mononuclear cells, obtained in the second trimester of pregnancy. The chain joins TRBV28 to TRBJ2-7; 7 bases match TRBD1. The receptor was isolated from a female donor with multiple sclerosis, enrolled in a pregnancy study. The DNA for the CDR3 is TGTGCCAGCAGACAGGACAGGACCCTCTCGTCCGAGCAGTACTTC. This gives the protein CASRQDRTLSSEQYF. The variable domain in full, with the rest retrieved from reference TRBV28 and TRBJ2-7, is DVKVTQSSRYLVKRTGEKVFLECVQDMDHENMFWYRQDPGLGLRLIYFSYDVKMKEKGDIPEGYSVSREKKERFSLILESASTNQTSMYLCASRQDRTLSSEQYFGPGTRLTVT.